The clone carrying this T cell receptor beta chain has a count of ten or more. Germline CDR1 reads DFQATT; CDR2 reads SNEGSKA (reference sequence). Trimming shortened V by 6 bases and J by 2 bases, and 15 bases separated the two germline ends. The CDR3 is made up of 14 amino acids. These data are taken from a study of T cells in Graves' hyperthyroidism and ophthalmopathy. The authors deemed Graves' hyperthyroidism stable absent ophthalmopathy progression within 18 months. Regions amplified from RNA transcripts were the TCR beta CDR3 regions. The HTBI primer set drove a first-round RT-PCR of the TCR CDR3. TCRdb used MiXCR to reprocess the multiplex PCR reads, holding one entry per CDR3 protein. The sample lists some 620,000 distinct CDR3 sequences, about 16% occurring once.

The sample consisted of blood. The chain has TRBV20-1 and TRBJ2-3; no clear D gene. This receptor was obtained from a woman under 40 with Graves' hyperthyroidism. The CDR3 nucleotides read TGCAGTGCCGTCCCCGACACAAACACAGATACGCAGTATTTT. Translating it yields CSAVPDTNTDTQYF.